What follows is one T cell receptor (beta chain) and its context. Antigen specificity is unknown. The data stem from a study of cytomegalovirus exposure and HLA in healthy donors. Germline CDR1 is LGHNA and CDR2 is YNFKEQ. Trimming at V came to 0 bases and at J to 4 bases, leaving 8 bases not matched to a gene. The CDR3 contains 17 residues. Whole-study results and caveats: Productive status was seen about 87% or about 30% of the time for most TCR beta V segments in an earlier analysis.

The PCR had 60 Vbeta and 13 Jbeta primers. The protocol was immunoSEQ multiplex PCR, while the TCRdb copy is restricted to in-frame clones and leaves out a portion. The repertoire holds about 76,000 clones, with 79% as singletons. This TCR derives from a man in his thirties or forties in good health and CMV-seronegative. Sequenced sample: PBMCs. The chain links TRBV4-2 to TRBJ1-3; 8 positions agree with TRBD1. CDR3 loop: CASSQDRGRGPGNTIYF. The CDR3 DNA sequence: TGTGCCAGCAGCCAAGATCGGGGCAGGGGGCCAGGAAACACCATATATTTT.